This T cell receptor (beta chain) is drawn from a study of CD8 T cells in ankylosing spondylitis. This clonotype showed up just a few times. The antigen is undetermined. V lost 10 bases and J 5 bases, leaving 12 bases between the germline ends. This CDR3 has 11 amino acids. The V gene's germline CDR1 is MGHDK and CDR2 SYGVNS. Findings of the study overall: There was a TCR beta motif, made of fewer than 10 highly homologous variants, that appeared characteristic of ankylosing spondylitis blood.

Using its own MiXCR run on the 5' RACE reads, TCRdb lists one record per CDR3 protein. Of about 700,000 distinct CDR3 sequences listed, around 20% are singletons. J is TRBJ2-7 and V is TRBV25-1; D assignment may be TRBD1 or TRBD2 (5 bases each). This clonotype originated in a male donor with ankylosing spondylitis. Sequencing was done on a sample of blood, either unsorted or a sorted T cell fraction (not recorded which). This CDR3 is CATGQYHEQYF. CDR3 sequence (DNA): TGTGCCACGGGGCAGTACCACGAGCAGTACTTC.